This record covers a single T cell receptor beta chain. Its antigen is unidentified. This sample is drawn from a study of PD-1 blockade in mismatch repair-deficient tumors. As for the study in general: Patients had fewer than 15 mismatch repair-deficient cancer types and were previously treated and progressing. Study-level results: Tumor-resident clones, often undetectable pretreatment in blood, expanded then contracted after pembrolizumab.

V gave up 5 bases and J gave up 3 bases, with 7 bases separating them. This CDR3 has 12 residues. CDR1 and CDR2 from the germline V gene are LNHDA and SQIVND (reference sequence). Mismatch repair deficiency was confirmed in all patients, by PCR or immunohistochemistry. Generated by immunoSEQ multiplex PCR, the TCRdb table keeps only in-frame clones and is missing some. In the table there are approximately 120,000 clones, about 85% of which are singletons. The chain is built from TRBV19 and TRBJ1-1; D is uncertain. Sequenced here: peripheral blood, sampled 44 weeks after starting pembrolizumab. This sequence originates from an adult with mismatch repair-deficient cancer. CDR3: CASSYGDTEAFF. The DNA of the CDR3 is TGTGCCAGTAGTTATGGGGACACTGAAGCTTTCTTT.